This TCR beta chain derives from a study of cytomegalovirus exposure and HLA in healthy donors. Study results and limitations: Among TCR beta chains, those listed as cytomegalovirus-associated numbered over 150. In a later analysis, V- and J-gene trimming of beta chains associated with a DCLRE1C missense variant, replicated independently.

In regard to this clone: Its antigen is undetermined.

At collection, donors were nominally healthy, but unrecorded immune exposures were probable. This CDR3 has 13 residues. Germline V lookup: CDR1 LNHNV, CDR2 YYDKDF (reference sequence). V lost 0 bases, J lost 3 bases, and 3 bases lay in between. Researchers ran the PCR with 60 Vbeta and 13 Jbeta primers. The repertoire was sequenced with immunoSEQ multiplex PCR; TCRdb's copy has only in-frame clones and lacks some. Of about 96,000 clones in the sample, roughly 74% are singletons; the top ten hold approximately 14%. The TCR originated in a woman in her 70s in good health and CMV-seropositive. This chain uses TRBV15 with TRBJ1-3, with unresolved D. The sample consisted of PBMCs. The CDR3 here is CATSRDHGNTIYF. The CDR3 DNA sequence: TGTGCCACCAGCAGAGATCATGGAAACACCATATATTTT. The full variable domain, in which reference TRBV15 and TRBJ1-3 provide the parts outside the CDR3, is DAMVIQNPRYQVTQFGKPVTLSCSQTLNHNVMYWYQQKSSQAPKLLFHYYDKDFNNEADTPDNFQSRRPNTSFCFLDIRSPGLGDTAMYLCATSRDHGNTIYFGEGSWLTVV.